These 5 T cell receptor beta chains were sequenced from one sample in a study of shared clonotypes between healthy human individuals. The protocol was immunoSEQ multiplex PCR, while the TCRdb copy is restricted to in-frame clones and leaves out a portion. The sample carries 2 million to 2.5 million clones, under 95% recorded once. Sequenced: naive CD4+ T cells from PBMCs. Documented subset: CD45RA+ positively selected. The receptor set was obtained from a man aged 18 to 35 in good health. Some clones in this sample may be carry-over from other donors' samples.

The V gene is TRBV2, the J gene TRBJ2-3, with 12 bases lining up with TRBD2. Germline V gene data show CDR1 as SNHLY and CDR2 as FYNNEI. V shed 5 bases, J shed 2 bases, and the junction held 5 bases outside the gene matches. The CDR3 is 16 amino acids. The CDR3 here is CASSLAGGPDTDTQYF. The DNA of the CDR3 is TGTGCCAGCAGTCTAGCGGGAGGGCCTGACACAGATACGCAGTATTTT.

The chain carries TRBV6-1 and TRBJ1-2; no definite D call. V lost 1 base to trimming and J lost 4 bases, with 7 bases between them. CDR1 is MNHNS and CDR2 is SASEGT in the germline V gene. The CDR3 has 13 amino acids. In DNA, the CDR3 is TGTGCCAGCAGTGAAGGACGGATCTATGGCTACACCTTC. Protein product: CASSEGRIYGYTF.

CDR3 nucleotides: TGTGCCAGCAGCGGGACTGGCGGGAGAGGCGAGCAGTTCTTC. Its translation is CASSGTGGRGEQFF. The chain has TRBV2 and TRBJ2-1; 7 bases agree with TRBD2. The CDR3 has 14 residues. The germline gives CDR1 SNHLY, CDR2 FYNNEI. The trim removed 6 bases at V and 10 bases at J, leaving 12 bases unmatched.

This sequence joins TRBV6-6 and TRBJ1-5; TRBD1 is a possible D gene (5 bases). CDR1 is MNHNY and CDR2 is SVGAGI in the germline V gene (reference sequence). The CDR3 contains 14 residues. The V end was cut by 2 bases, the J end by 4 bases, with 9 bases between. CDR3 DNA: TGTGCCAGCAGTTACGACAGAACAAATCAGCCCCAGCATTTT. Residues: CASSYDRTNQPQHF.

The chain is built from TRBV5-1 and TRBJ2-1; 9 bases map to TRBD2. V lost 4 bases and J lost 10; bases outside the gene matches: 15. Germline CDR1 reads SGHRS; CDR2 reads YFSETQ. The CDR3 spans 16 residues. This CDR3 is CASSVAPAGGLREQFF. CDR3 DNA: TGCGCCAGCAGCGTAGCCCCAGCGGGAGGTCTTCGGGAGCAGTTCTTC.